This T cell receptor beta chain appears in the sequencing data of a study of T-cell reconstitution after alpha-beta-depleted transplantation in children. Study-wide results and caveats: From newly produced T cells came most of the T-cell counts and diversity one year after transplant. Alpha-beta T cells present about two months after transplant were reported to originate from several hundred expanded graft clones. Surviving recipient T cells and intrathymic progenitors accounted for some patients' high TCRbeta diversity at day 60.

This clonotype has just a few counts. Its antigen is not known. TCRbeta library preparation incorporated unique molecular identifiers. Each CDR3 protein gets one entry after TCRdb re-called the PCR reads with MiXCR. The table has about 7,900 distinct CDR3 sequences, about 32% seen once. The V end lost 2 bases, the J end lost 5 bases, and 8 bases lay between the germline ends. CDR3 length: 13 residues. The germline V gene encodes CDR1 WNHNN and CDR2 SYGVQD (reference sequence). This sequence originates from a boy under three years old who had a stem cell transplant for SCID, so the T cells may come from the graft donor. The V gene is TRBV10-1, the J gene TRBJ2-3, with no clear D. The source material was peripheral blood, sampled 60 days after TCRalphabeta/CD19-depleted stem cell transplant. The CDR3 nucleotides are TGCGCCAGCAGTGAGCCCGAGAGAGATACGCAGTATTTT. Amino acid sequence: CASSEPERDTQYF.